Each of the 32 T cell receptor beta chains below was sequenced from the same sample in a study of shared clonotypes between healthy human individuals. Produced via immunoSEQ multiplex PCR; TCRdb's table is partial and in-frame only. The sample includes over a million clones, more than 75% of them seen just once. The source material was memory CD4+ T cells from PBMCs. Sample subset: CD45RA-negative fraction. These receptors were taken from a man between 18 and 35 years old in good health. Some clones in this sample may be carry-over from other donors' samples.

The chain is built from TRBV18 and TRBJ1-1; 9 bases match TRBD1. There are 14 residues in the CDR3. After removal of 2 bases from V and 6 bases from J, the junction contained 4 bases not matched to a gene. Germline V gene data show CDR1 as KGHSH and CDR2 as LQKENI. As DNA, the CDR3 is TGTGCCAGCTCACCAGGGACAGGGCCATCTGAAGCTTTCTTT. Encoded protein: CASSPGTGPSEAFF.

This chain uses TRBV4-3 with TRBJ2-3; 10 bases match TRBD2. The CDR3 is 18 residues long. The ends lost 0 bases at V and 2 bases at J; junction bases unmatched: 8. Germline V CDR1 and CDR2: LGHNA, YSLEER. The DNA for the CDR3 is TGCGCCAGCAGCCAAGACTCGCAACTAGCGGGACCCACAGATACGCAGTATTTT. It encodes CASSQDSQLAGPTDTQYF.

Written as DNA, the CDR3 is TGTGCCAGCAGTCCCCAGGGTCGCGCTTCGTACGAGCAGTACTTC. It encodes CASSPQGRASYEQYF. The chain couples TRBV27 to TRBJ2-7; D is perhaps TRBD1 (5 bases). This CDR3 region has 15 residues. Per germline, CDR1 MNHEY and CDR2 SMNVEV (reference sequence). V dropped 5 bases and J dropped 4 bases, with 18 bases sitting between them.

This chain connects TRBV5-4 to TRBJ1-5, with D tentatively TRBD1 (5 bases). Germline CDR1 SGHNT, CDR2 YYREEE (reference sequence). V was cut by 4 bases and J by 0 bases, with 11 bases left in between. The CDR3 length is 15 residues. Here the CDR3 reads CASSRDGYSNQPQHF. The CDR3 DNA is TGTGCCAGCAGCCGGGACGGTTATAGCAATCAGCCCCAGCATTTT.

This clone was seen only once. V usage is TRBV2 and J usage is TRBJ1-4; D gene uncertain. From germline, CDR1 is SNHLY and CDR2 FYNNEI. CDR3 length equals 14 residues. Trimming took off 5 bases at V and 7 bases at J, with 14 bases between the two ends. The CDR3 region is CASSIPKGGEKLFF. The DNA of the CDR3 is TGTGCCAGCAGTATTCCCAAGGGTGGTGAAAAACTGTTTTTT.

The rearrangement uses TRBV6-5 and TRBJ2-7, with no clear D. CDR3 length: 12 residues. CDR1 is MNHEY, CDR2 SVGAGI, per germline. Between the trimmed V and J ends, which lost 4 bases and 6 bases, there was a span of 10 bases. Here the CDR3 DNA reads TGTGCCAGCAGTTCAACTACGGGCGAGCAGTACTTC. Translation gives CASSSTTGEQYF.

The sample holds a few counts of this clone. The genes are TRBV11-3 and TRBJ2-7; D could derive from TRBD1 or TRBD2 (5 bases each). There are 15 residues in the CDR3. Germline CDR1 SGHNT, CDR2 YENEEA. With 5 bases removed from V and 2 bases from J, the gap between germline ends came to 16 bases. The CDR3 loop is CASSTRDGSTYEQYF. CDR3 bases: TGTGCCAGCAGCACCCGGGACGGGTCGACCTACGAGCAGTACTTC.

This clone showed up just a few times. The CDR3 bases are TGTGCCAGCAGCTTAAGCGCCACAGATACGCAGTATTTT. This gives the protein CASSLSATDTQYF. This chain uses TRBV7-2 with TRBJ2-3; D is ambiguous. The V end lost 2 bases, the J end lost 2 bases, and 5 bases lay between the germline ends. The CDR3 consists of 13 residues. Germline V gene lookup returns CDR1 SGHTA and CDR2 FQGNSA.

With regard to this clone: Within the sample, other DNA sequences also encode this same CDR3. This chain connects TRBV5-4 to TRBJ2-5; 7 bases fit TRBD2. This CDR3 region has 13 residues. Trimming took 1 base from V and 5 from J; bases not matched to a gene: 2. Germline loops: CDR1 SGHNT, CDR2 YYREEE (reference sequence). CDR3 loop: CASSLQGGETQYF. The CDR3 region has the DNA TGTGCCAGCAGCTTGCAGGGAGGGGAGACCCAGTACTTC.

A few counts support this clone. The chain uses TRBV7-9 and TRBJ1-1; D is unclear. The CDR3 is 13 residues long. V shed 5 bases and J shed 4 bases, with 11 bases lying between them. CDR1 and CDR2 from the germline V gene are SEHNR and FQNEAQ (reference sequence). The CDR3 DNA follows: TGTGCCAGCAGCGAAGAACCCGGCACTGAAGCTTTCTTT. It encodes CASSEEPGTEAFF.

Comment on this clone: Other DNA sequences in this sample translate to the same CDR3. V and J are TRBV28 and TRBJ2-5; D call uncertain. Trimming stripped 5 bases from V and 5 bases from J, with 6 bases between. This CDR3 contains 11 residues. CDR1 is MDHEN and CDR2 is SYDVKM in the germline V gene. The CDR3 coding sequence is TGTGCCAGCAGTGTGGAGGAGACCCAGTACTTC. It translates to CASSVEETQYF. Drawing the rest from reference TRBV28 and TRBJ2-5, the complete variable domain is DVKVTQSSRYLVKRTGEKVFLECVQDMDHENMFWYRQDPGLGLRLIYFSYDVKMKEKGDIPEGYSVSREKKERFSLILESASTNQTSMYLCASSVEETQYFGPGTRLLVL.

The V gene is TRBV6-1, the J gene TRBJ1-1, with D possibly TRBD1 on 6 matching bases. The CDR3 consists of 15 residues. The ends were cut back, 5 bases at V and 0 bases at J, with 13 bases in the middle. Germline CDR1 is MNHNS and CDR2 is SASEGT. For the CDR3, the DNA is TGTGCCAGCAGTAATGCGGGGGCGTTGAACACTGAAGCTTTCTTT. Translation gives CASSNAGALNTEAFF.

The chain uses TRBV15 and TRBJ2-1; D perhaps matches TRBD2 (5 bases). Germline V gene sequence: CDR1 LNHNV, CDR2 YYDKDF (reference sequence). This CDR3 region has 12 residues. Trimming pared 0 bases from V and 13 bases from J, leaving 10 bases between. For the CDR3, the DNA is TGTGCCACCAGCAGAGATTTCGGGATCCAGTTCTTC. It translates to CATSRDFGIQFF.

The V and J genes are TRBV14 and TRBJ2-1; D possibly corresponds to TRBD1 (5 bases). The CDR3 length is 15 residues. CDR1 and CDR2 from the germline V gene are SGHDN and FVKESK. Trimming shortened V by 0 bases and J by 9 bases, and 15 bases separated the two germline ends. CDR3 in DNA: TGTGCCAGCAGCCAAGATCTAAACAGGCGATTTGAGCAGTTCTTC. Protein sequence: CASSQDLNRRFEQFF.

V usage is TRBV5-4 and J usage is TRBJ2-6; D uncertain. With 0 bases removed from V and 2 bases from J, the gap between germline ends came to 3 bases. Germline CDR1 and CDR2: SGHNT and YYREEE (reference sequence). This CDR3 has 14 residues. This CDR3 reads CASSLEAGANVLTF. The CDR3 nucleotides are TGTGCCAGCAGCTTGGAAGCTGGGGCCAACGTCCTGACTTTC.

This clone was detected only a few times. The J gene is TRBJ2-6, the V gene TRBV28; the D is unclear. Trimming took 3 bases from V and 4 from J, leaving 10 bases between them. CDR3 length equals 15 residues. Germline lookup yields CDR1 MDHEN and CDR2 SYDVKM. In DNA form, the CDR3 reads TGTGCCAGCAGTTTTATGGATGCCGGGGCCAACGTCCTGACTTTC. This gives the protein CASSFMDAGANVLTF.

This chain uses TRBV5-5 with TRBJ2-5; TRBD2 matches at 9 bases. The J call is uncertain, as TRBJ2-7 better fits the DNA end. The germline V gene has CDR1 SGHKS and CDR2 YYEKEE (reference sequence). The CDR3 totals 14 residues. This chain's CDR3 is CASSPIAGDHEQYF. CDR3 DNA sequence: TGTGCCAGCAGCCCAATAGCGGGAGATCACGAGCAGTACTTC.

The chain joins TRBV28 to TRBJ1-5; D may be TRBD1 (6 bases). The V end was cut by 6 bases, the J end by 5 bases, with 17 bases between. The CDR3 is 15 amino acids. CDR1 MDHEN and CDR2 SYDVKM come from the germline V gene. The CDR3 sequence: CASSRGKGGHQPQHF. The CDR3 DNA follows: TGTGCCAGCAGCCGGGGAAAAGGGGGGCATCAGCCCCAGCATTTT.

V and J are TRBV5-4 and TRBJ1-4, with TRBD1 as a possible D gene (5 bases). V was trimmed by 5 bases and J by 5 bases, leaving 16 bases between them. This CDR3 spans 15 amino acids. Germline-derived CDR1 and CDR2 are SGHNT and YYREEE (reference sequence). CDR3 in amino acids: CASRSRPGRNEKLFF. CDR3 bases: TGTGCCAGCAGATCCCGACCGGGACGAAATGAAAAACTGTTTTTT.

This clone has more than one count but fewer than ten. Other DNA sequences of this sample code for an identical CDR3. This chain uses TRBV4-3 with TRBJ2-3, with D possibly being TRBD2 (5 bases). Germline V CDR1 and CDR2: LGHNA, YSLEER. There are 16 residues in the CDR3. Trimming pared 1 base from V and 4 bases from J, leaving 15 bases between. The CDR3 DNA reads TGCGCCAGCAGCCAAGTAGGAGGTAGCGCGGCAGATACGCAGTATTTT. It codes for CASSQVGGSAADTQYF.

This chain links TRBV5-6 with TRBJ2-3; TRBD1 matches at 9 bases. Germline V gene sequence: CDR1 SGHDT, CDR2 YYEEEE. The CDR3 length is 15 residues. Trimming at V came to 0 bases and at J to 10 bases, leaving 9 bases not matched to a gene. The CDR3 reads CASSLVDRGNVPQYF. The CDR3 region has the DNA TGTGCCAGCAGCTTGGTGGACAGGGGAAACGTTCCGCAGTATTTT.

V usage is TRBV15 and J usage is TRBJ2-7; 7 bases fit TRBD2. Germline CDR1 is LNHNV and CDR2 is YYDKDF (reference sequence). The CDR3 length is 15 residues. After removal of 1 base from V and 2 bases from J, the junction contained 5 bases not matched to a gene. As DNA, the CDR3 is TGTGCCACCAGCAGAGTAATAGCGGGCCCCTACGAGCAGTACTTC. Amino acids: CATSRVIAGPYEQYF.

The genes are TRBV10-3 and TRBJ2-1; the D is unclear. Per germline, CDR1 ENHRY and CDR2 SYGVKD. V lost 10 bases, J lost 0 bases, and 16 bases lay in between. The CDR3 extends over 15 amino acids. In DNA, the CDR3 is TGTGCCACAAGCTTTCGCGGCGACTCCTACAATGAGCAGTTCTTC. Its protein is CATSFRGDSYNEQFF.

This chain links TRBV5-4 with TRBJ1-4; 7 positions agree with TRBD1. Germline CDR1 SGHNT, CDR2 YYREEE (reference sequence). CDR3 length: 15 residues. Losses at the gene ends were 2 bases for V and 7 bases for J; bases not matched to a gene: 8. CDR3 residues: CASSFRGGEGEKLFF. CDR3 DNA sequence: TGTGCCAGCAGCTTCAGAGGGGGCGAGGGTGAAAAACTGTTTTTT.

V usage is TRBV5-1 and J usage is TRBJ2-1; a weak D match, TRBD1 (6 bases). V lost 1 base and J lost 6, with 14 bases in between. The CDR3 is made up of 15 amino acids. Germline lookup yields CDR1 SGHRS and CDR2 YFSETQ. The CDR3 DNA sequence: TGCGCCAGCAGCTTGACACAGGGCAGGGGCAATGAGCAGTTCTTC. Residues: CASSLTQGRGNEQFF.

V and J are TRBV18 and TRBJ1-1; D ambiguous. Germline V gene sequence: CDR1 KGHSH, CDR2 LQKENI. Between the trimmed V and J ends, which lost 5 bases and 2 bases, there was a span of 12 bases. This CDR3 comprises 14 residues. CDR3 residues: CASSDSASNTEAFF. CDR3 nucleotide sequence: TGTGCCAGCTCAGACTCTGCCAGTAACACTGAAGCTTTCTTT.

The rearrangement links TRBV15 to TRBJ2-1, with D hard to call. The CDR3 is 18 amino acids. Germline V lookup: CDR1 LNHNV, CDR2 YYDKDF (reference sequence). Trimming cost V 0 bases and J 0 bases, with 15 bases left between them. The CDR3: CATSRDRVTPISYNEQFF. For the CDR3, the DNA is TGTGCCACCAGCAGAGATCGAGTCACTCCCATCTCCTACAATGAGCAGTTCTTC.

This clone was detected once. This probably arose from a read error, given a far larger clone one base away. The CDR3 bases are TGTGCCAGCAGTTACCTGCGGGGGCCCTACGAGCAGCACTTC. It encodes CASSYLRGPYEQHF. The chain employs TRBV6-5 and TRBJ2-7, with D possibly matching TRBD2 (7 bases). The CDR3 has 14 amino acids. In germline, CDR1 is MNHEY, CDR2 SVGAGI.

On this clone itself: A much larger clone differs by one base, so this may be a read error. The rearrangement uses TRBV6-1 and TRBJ2-2; 10 bases agree with TRBD1. Germline V lookup: CDR1 MNHNS, CDR2 SASEGT. V was clipped by 6 bases and J by 6 bases; unmatched bases: 1. There are 13 residues in the CDR3. The CDR3 region has the DNA TGTGCCAGCAGCGGACAGGGGGCCGGGGAGCTGTTTTTT. Its protein product is CASSGQGAGELFF.

This sequence joins TRBV2 and TRBJ2-7; possible D gene TRBD2, 5 bases. CDR3 size: 12 residues. The V and J ends lost 6 bases and 6 bases respectively, with 12 bases between them. Germline values: CDR1 SNHLY, CDR2 FYNNEI. The CDR3 here is CASSPSAGEQYF. CDR3 bases: TGTGCCAGCAGCCCCTCGGCGGGCGAGCAGTACTTC.

J is TRBJ2-3 and V is TRBV4-2; 9 nucleotides align to TRBD2. The CDR3 length is 18 residues. The V and J ends lost 0 bases and 6 bases, in that order; junction bases with no gene match: 13. The germline V gene encodes CDR1 LGHNA and CDR2 YNFKEQ. CDR3 sequence reads: CASSQEGIAGAPRDTQYF. In DNA form, the CDR3 reads TGTGCCAGCAGCCAAGAGGGGATAGCGGGAGCCCCCAGGGATACGCAGTATTTT.

As to this clone: This sample includes further DNA sequences coding for the same CDR3. The V gene is TRBV2, the J gene TRBJ1-5; D perhaps matches TRBD1 (5 bases). This CDR3 is 14 amino acids long. V was clipped by 6 bases and J by 7 bases, with 16 bases between them. CDR1 and CDR2 from the germline V gene are SNHLY and FYNNEI. The CDR3 is CASSGQGPGQPQHF. Here the CDR3 DNA reads TGTGCCAGCAGCGGGCAGGGTCCGGGACAGCCCCAGCATTTT. The whole variable domain, filled in from reference TRBV2 and TRBJ1-5, reads EPEVTQTPSHQVTQMGQEVILRCVPISNHLYFYWYRQILGQKVEFLVSFYNNEISEKSEIFDDQFSVERPDGSNFTLKIRSTKLEDSAMYFCASSGQGPGQPQHFGDGTRLSIL.